This T cell receptor beta chain was captured in a study of blood T cells in healthy people across ages. The germline V gene has CDR1 ENHRY and CDR2 SYGVKD. Deletions cut 6 bases from V and 6 bases from J, with 27 bases between. This CDR3 contains 18 residues. It was with a sample-barcoded 5' primer and a J-beta primer mix that a second PCR of roughly 7 to 12 cycles was run. CDR3-containing paired-end reads numbered at least 2.5 million in each sample. Each CDR3 protein gets one entry after TCRdb re-called the 5' RACE reads with MiXCR. The sample includes around 780,000 distinct CDR3 sequences, 45% to 70% of them seen just once. Points from the study as a whole: Per million T cells, the diversity of TCR beta decreased roughly linearly as age advanced.

Each donor supplied approximately 10 milliliters of peripheral blood. Details on this clonotype: What it binds is unknown.

Sequences were obtained from blood. The V and J genes are TRBV10-3 and TRBJ2-1, with D hard to call. The source is a man aged 40-49 years in good health. The CDR3: CAIRGSLSTGPSGNEQFF. The CDR3 DNA reads as TGTGCCATCAGAGGCTCACTCTCAACGGGCCCCTCGGGCAATGAGCAGTTCTTC.